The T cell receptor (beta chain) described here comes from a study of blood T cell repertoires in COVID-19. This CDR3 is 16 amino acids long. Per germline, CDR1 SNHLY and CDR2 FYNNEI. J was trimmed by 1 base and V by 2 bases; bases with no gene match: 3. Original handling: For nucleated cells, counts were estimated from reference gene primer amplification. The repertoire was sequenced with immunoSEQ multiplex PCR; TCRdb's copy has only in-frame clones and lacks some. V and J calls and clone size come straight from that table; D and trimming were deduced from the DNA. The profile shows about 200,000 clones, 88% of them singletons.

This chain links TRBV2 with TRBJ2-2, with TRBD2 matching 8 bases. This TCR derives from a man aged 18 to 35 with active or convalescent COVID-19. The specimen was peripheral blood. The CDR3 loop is CASSESGLVNTGELFF. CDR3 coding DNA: TGTGCCAGCAGTGAATCGGGACTAGTGAACACCGGGGAGCTGTTTTTT. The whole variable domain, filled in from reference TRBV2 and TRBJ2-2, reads EPEVTQTPSHQVTQMGQEVILRCVPISNHLYFYWYRQILGQKVEFLVSFYNNEISEKSEIFDDQFSVERPDGSNFTLKIRSTKLEDSAMYFCASSESGLVNTGELFFGEGSRLTVL.